The present T cell receptor (beta chain) was sequenced within a study of breast tumors, draining lymph nodes, adjacent tissues. The lymph nodes were axillary draining lymph nodes from breast cancer patients. A single record per CDR3 protein comes from TCRdb applying MiXCR to the multiplex PCR reads. Among 84,000 or so distinct CDR3 sequences, roughly 30% were seen once, and the ten largest hold around 8.1%. The CDR3 covers 15 residues. With 3 bases clipped from V and 8 bases from J, the junction kept 9 bases outside the gene matches. The germline V gene has CDR1 SGHTA and CDR2 FQGNSA. This clonotype came up a few times.

This chain connects TRBV7-2 to TRBJ1-4; the match to TRBD1 covers 7 bases. The receptor's source is a female donor with breast cancer. Some clones in this sample may be carry-over from other donors' samples. Sequencing input: axillary lymph node tissue. DNA for the CDR3: TGTGCCAGCAGCTTCCTACAGGGGTGGGACGAAAAACTGTTTTTT. Amino acid sequence: CASSFLQGWDEKLFF. Filled out from reference TRBV7-2 and TRBJ1-4, the complete variable domain reads GAGVSQSPSNKVTEKGKDVELRCDPISGHTALYWYRQSLGQGLEFLIYFQGNSAPDKSGLPSDRFSAERTGGSVSTLTIQRTQQEDSAVYLCASSFLQGWDEKLFFGSGTQLSVL.